The rows below give T cell receptor beta chains drawn from one sample of a study of shared clonotypes between healthy human individuals. Clones were sequenced by immunoSEQ multiplex PCR, and TCRdb holds only the in-frame ones, with some missing. The profile shows 2 million to 2.5 million clones, 85% to 95% of them singletons. Input material: naive CD4+ T cells from PBMCs. The receptor source for this set is a young man in good health. Some clones in this sample may be carry-over from other donors' samples. CDR3s include the opening cysteine and the closing phenylalanine or tryptophan. The D gene is left open where the match is weak.

j_call: TRBJ2-2; d_call: TRBD2; v_call: TRBV7-2; cdr3_aa: CANRLAPTGELFF; cdr3_nt: TGTGCCAACAGACTAGCGCCGACCGGGGAGCTGTTTTTT
j_call: TRBJ2-5; d_call: TRBD1; v_call: TRBV9; cdr3_aa: CASSGTGGPETQYF; cdr3_nt: TGTGCCAGCAGCGGAACAGGGGGCCCGGAGACCCAGTACTTC
j_call: TRBJ1-5; d_call: -; v_call: TRBV2; cdr3_aa: CASSEGLDQPQHF; cdr3_nt: TGTGCCAGCAGTGAAGGGTTGGATCAGCCCCAGCATTTT
j_call: TRBJ2-1; d_call: -; v_call: TRBV19; cdr3_aa: CASSPLGTPNEQFF; cdr3_nt: TGTGCCAGTAGCCCGTTGGGTACGCCCAATGAGCAGTTCTTC
j_call: TRBJ1-4; d_call: -; v_call: TRBV29-1; cdr3_aa: CSVDVVGGDEKLFF; cdr3_nt: TGCAGCGTTGATGTCGTCGGGGGGGATGAAAAACTGTTTTTT
j_call: TRBJ1-1; d_call: TRBD1; v_call: TRBV6-5; cdr3_aa: CASSYYQQGEAFF; cdr3_nt: TGTGCCAGCAGTTACTATCAACAGGGGGAAGCTTTCTTT
j_call: TRBJ2-7; d_call: TRBD2; v_call: TRBV6-5; cdr3_aa: CASSYGGSVYEQYF; cdr3_nt: TGTGCCAGCTCCTATGGCGGGAGCGTGTACGAGCAGTACTTC
j_call: TRBJ1-4; d_call: -; v_call: TRBV19; cdr3_aa: CASIRSAATNEKLFF; cdr3_nt: TGTGCCAGTATTCGGTCGGCTGCAACTAATGAAAAACTGTTTTTT
j_call: TRBJ2-2; d_call: -; v_call: TRBV5-1; cdr3_aa: CASKEQGALAGAIGNTGELFF; cdr3_nt: TGCGCCAGCAAGGAACAGGGGGCGTTAGCGGGAGCGATCGGTAACACCGGGGAGCTGTTTTTT
j_call: TRBJ1-1; d_call: -; v_call: TRBV29-1; cdr3_aa: CSVAGQFGLEAFF; cdr3_nt: TGCAGCGTTGCGGGACAATTTGGGCTTGAAGCTTTCTTT
j_call: TRBJ2-6; d_call: -; v_call: TRBV5-1; cdr3_aa: CASSLVADSGANVLTF; cdr3_nt: TGCGCCAGCAGCTTGGTTGCCGATTCTGGGGCCAACGTCCTGACTTTC
j_call: TRBJ1-2; d_call: -; v_call: TRBV28; cdr3_aa: CASSQSGPSGYGYTF; cdr3_nt: TGTGCCAGCAGTCAATCTGGACCCTCTGGCTATGGCTACACCTTC
j_call: TRBJ1-1; d_call: -; v_call: TRBV18; cdr3_aa: CAGRSQDTEAFF; cdr3_nt: TGTGCCGGGCGGAGTCAGGACACTGAAGCTTTCTTT
j_call: TRBJ1-5; d_call: -; v_call: TRBV6-1; cdr3_aa: CASKKDRNSNQPQHF; cdr3_nt: TGTGCCAGCAAAAAAGACAGAAATAGCAATCAGCCCCAGCATTTT
j_call: TRBJ2-2; d_call: -; v_call: TRBV6-6; cdr3_aa: CASSYGGGVGTGELFF; cdr3_nt: TGTGCCAGCAGTTACGGGGGTGGGGTTGGAACCGGGGAGCTGTTTTTT
j_call: TRBJ2-1; d_call: -; v_call: TRBV18; cdr3_aa: CASSPMGYSYNEQFF; cdr3_nt: TGTGCCAGCTCACCAATGGGCTACTCCTACAATGAGCAGTTCTTC
j_call: TRBJ2-2; d_call: TRBD2; v_call: TRBV7-8; cdr3_aa: CASSPTSGRAVGELFF; cdr3_nt: TGTGCCAGCAGCCCGACTAGCGGGAGGGCCGTCGGGGAGCTGTTTTTT
j_call: TRBJ2-2; d_call: -; v_call: TRBV19; cdr3_aa: CASSVSQGGPGELFF; cdr3_nt: TGTGCCAGTAGTGTTTCACAGGGGGGGCCCGGGGAGCTGTTTTTT
j_call: TRBJ2-1; d_call: TRBD2; v_call: TRBV6-1; cdr3_aa: CASSDRASGHLLNEQFF; cdr3_nt: TGTGCCAGCAGTGACCGCGCTAGCGGCCACCTTCTAAATGAGCAGTTCTTC
j_call: TRBJ2-5; d_call: -; v_call: TRBV9; cdr3_aa: CASSHDEGNLQETQYF; cdr3_nt: TGTGCCAGCTCCCACGACGAGGGGAACCTCCAAGAGACCCAGTACTTC